The rows below give T cell receptor beta chains drawn from one sample of a study of T-cell reconstitution after alpha-beta-depleted transplantation in children. MiXCR, applied by TCRdb to the PCR reads, yields one record per CDR3 protein. This sample has about 300,000 distinct CDR3 sequences, with approximately 7.3% found just once. Sequencing used peripheral blood, obtained 360 days after TCRalphabeta/CD19-depleted stem cell transplant. These receptors were obtained from a female patient aged 2 to 10 who had a stem cell transplant for Fanconi anemia, so the T cells may come from the graft donor. CDR3s include the opening cysteine and the closing phenylalanine or tryptophan. The order of the fields is V gene, J gene, D gene, clone size, CDR3 protein, CDR3 DNA. The D gene is left open where the match is weak. Not every row has a clone size; where given, it reads once, few, many or a size class.

TRBV4-2	TRBJ2-1	NA	many	CASSQFGSSYDNEQFF	TGTGCCAGCAGCCAGTTCGGGTCGTCCTACGACAATGAGCAGTTCTTC
TRBV4-1	TRBJ2-5	NA	few	CASSQAQIGGQETQYF	TGCGCCAGCAGCCAAGCCCAGATTGGAGGCCAAGAGACCCAGTACTTC
TRBV25-1	TRBJ1-1	NA	many	CASSELKGIEPEAFF	TGTGCCAGCAGTGAACTTAAGGGAATTGAACCTGAAGCTTTCTTT
TRBV15	TRBJ1-2	NA	NA	CATSRDLWGATPNYGYTF	TGTGCCACCAGCAGAGATCTCTGGGGCGCGACTCCTAACTATGGCTACACCTTC
TRBV5-5	TRBJ1-2	NA	few	CASSDQGFGYTF	TGTGCCAGCAGCGACCAGGGGTTTGGCTACACCTTC
TRBV5-6	TRBJ2-7	NA	many	CASSLSSIYEQYF	TGTGCCAGCAGCCTGAGCAGTATCTACGAGCAGTACTTC
TRBV5-1	TRBJ2-7	NA	many	CASSQRGSTYEQYF	TGCGCCAGCAGCCAGAGGGGATCCACCTACGAGCAGTACTTC
TRBV28	TRBJ2-7	TRBD1	many	CASSRPGQGAHEQYF	TGTGCCAGCAGTAGACCGGGACAGGGAGCCCACGAGCAGTACTTC
TRBV12-3/TRBV12-4	TRBJ2-3	NA	many	CASSLIGGGGQGDTQYF	TGTGCCAGCAGTTTGATTGGGGGGGGAGGACAGGGAGATACGCAGTATTTT
TRBV10-2	TRBJ2-7	TRBD1	NA	CASSEVTGTSYEQYF	TGCGCCAGCAGTGAGGTGACAGGGACCTCCTACGAGCAGTACTTC
TRBV20-1	TRBJ2-3	TRBD2	few	CSARVVFVRTSGGFDTQYF	TGCAGTGCTAGAGTAGTCTTCGTTAGGACTAGCGGGGGTTTCGATACGCAGTATTTT
TRBV6-5	TRBJ1-2	NA	many	CASSRDDGYTF	TGTGCCAGCAGTAGGGACGATGGCTACACCTTC
TRBV5-1	TRBJ2-6	TRBD2	few	CASSPAGGAGANVLTF	TGCGCCAGCAGTCCAGCGGGGGGGGCTGGGGCCAACGTCCTGACTTTC
TRBV4-2	TRBJ2-7	TRBD1	many	CASSQADRGYEQYF	TGTGCCAGCAGCCAAGCCGACAGGGGTTACGAGCAGTACTTC
TRBV5-1	TRBJ2-3	NA	many	CASRRTVGASNPGTDTQYF	TGCGCCAGCAGGAGGACGGTAGGGGCAAGTAACCCCGGCACAGATACGCAGTATTTT